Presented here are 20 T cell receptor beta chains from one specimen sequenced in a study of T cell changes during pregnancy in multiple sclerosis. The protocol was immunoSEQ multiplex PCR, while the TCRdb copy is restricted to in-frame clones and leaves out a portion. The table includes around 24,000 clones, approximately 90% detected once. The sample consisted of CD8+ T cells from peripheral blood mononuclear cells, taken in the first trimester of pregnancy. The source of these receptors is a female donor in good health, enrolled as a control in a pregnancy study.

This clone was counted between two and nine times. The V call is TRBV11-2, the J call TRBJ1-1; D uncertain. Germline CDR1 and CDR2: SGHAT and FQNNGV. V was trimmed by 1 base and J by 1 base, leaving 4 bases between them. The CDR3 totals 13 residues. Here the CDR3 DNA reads TGTGCCAGCAGCTTAGCGGGGAACACTGAAGCTTTCTTT. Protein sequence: CASSLAGNTEAFF.

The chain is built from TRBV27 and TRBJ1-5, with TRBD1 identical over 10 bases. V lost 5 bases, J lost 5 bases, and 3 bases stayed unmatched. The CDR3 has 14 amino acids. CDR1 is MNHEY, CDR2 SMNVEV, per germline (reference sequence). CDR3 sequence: CASSRTGGYQPQHF. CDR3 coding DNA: TGTGCCAGCAGTCGGACAGGGGGGTATCAGCCCCAGCATTTT.

CDR3 loop: CASSQRDRLTYEQYF. The CDR3 coding sequence is TGCGCCAGCAGCCAGCGGGACAGACTAACCTACGAGCAGTACTTC. V is TRBV4-1 and J is TRBJ2-7; D may be TRBD1 (7 bases). Per germline, CDR1 MGHRA and CDR2 YSYEKL. CDR3 length: 15 amino acids. Between the trimmed V and J ends, which lost 3 bases and 2 bases, there was a span of 14 bases.

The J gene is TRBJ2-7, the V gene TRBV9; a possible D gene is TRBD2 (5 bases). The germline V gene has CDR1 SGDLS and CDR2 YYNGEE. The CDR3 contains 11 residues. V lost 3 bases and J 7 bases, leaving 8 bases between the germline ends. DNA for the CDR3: TGTGCCAGCAGCGGGCCGGGGGAGCAGTACTTC. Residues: CASSGPGEQYF.

The DNA for the CDR3 is TGTGCCAGCAGCGCGGGAGGCTACAATGAGCAGTTCTTC. Residues: CASSAGGYNEQFF. The gene calls are TRBV7-3 and TRBJ2-1, with 8 bases lining up with TRBD2. The V segment lost 5 bases and the J segment 3 bases; nucleotides outside the gene matches: 0. The CDR3 consists of 13 residues. Per the germline V gene, CDR1 is SGHTA and CDR2 is FQGTGA. The variable domain in full, completed from reference TRBV7-3 and TRBJ2-1, reads GAGVSQTPSNKVTEKGKYVELRCDPISGHTALYWYRQSLGQGPEFLIYFQGTGAADDSGLPNDRFFAVRPEGSVSTLKIQRTERGDSAVYLCASSAGGYNEQFFGPGTRLTVL.

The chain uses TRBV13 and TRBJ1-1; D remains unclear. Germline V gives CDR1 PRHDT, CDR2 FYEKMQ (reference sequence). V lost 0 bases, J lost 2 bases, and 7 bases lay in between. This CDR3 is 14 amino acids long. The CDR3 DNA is TGTGCCAGCAGCTTAGGTAGATCTAACACTGAAGCTTTCTTT. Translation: CASSLGRSNTEAFF.

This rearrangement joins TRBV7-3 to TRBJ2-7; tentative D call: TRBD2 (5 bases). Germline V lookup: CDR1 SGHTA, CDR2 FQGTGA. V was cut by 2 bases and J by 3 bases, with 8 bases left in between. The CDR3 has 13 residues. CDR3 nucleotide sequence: TGTGCCAGCAGCTTATTTCGGGACTACGAGCAGTACTTC. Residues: CASSLFRDYEQYF.

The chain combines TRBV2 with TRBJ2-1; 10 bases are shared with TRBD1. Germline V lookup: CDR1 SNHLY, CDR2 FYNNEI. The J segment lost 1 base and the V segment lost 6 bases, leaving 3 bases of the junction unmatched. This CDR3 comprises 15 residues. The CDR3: CASRVGQGSYNEQFF. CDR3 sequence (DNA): TGTGCCAGCAGGGTGGGACAGGGGTCCTACAATGAGCAGTTCTTC.

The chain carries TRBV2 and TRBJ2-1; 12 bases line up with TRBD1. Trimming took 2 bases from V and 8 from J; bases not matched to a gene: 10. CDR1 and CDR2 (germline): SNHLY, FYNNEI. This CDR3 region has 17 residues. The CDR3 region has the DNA TGTGCCAGCAGTGAAACCATCCCGGGACAGGGGGCCTATGAGCAGTTCTTC. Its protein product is CASSETIPGQGAYEQFF. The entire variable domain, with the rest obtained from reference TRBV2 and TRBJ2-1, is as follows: EPEVTQTPSHQVTQMGQEVILRCVPISNHLYFYWYRQILGQKVEFLVSFYNNEISEKSEIFDDQFSVERPDGSNFTLKIRSTKLEDSAMYFCASSETIPGQGAYEQFFGPGTRLTVL.

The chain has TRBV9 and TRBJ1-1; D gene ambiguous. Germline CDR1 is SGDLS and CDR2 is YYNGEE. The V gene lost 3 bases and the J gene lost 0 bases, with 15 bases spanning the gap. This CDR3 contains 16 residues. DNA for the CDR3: TGTGCCAGCAGCGCGAAAGACACAAGCATGAACACTGAAGCTTTCTTT. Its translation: CASSAKDTSMNTEAFF.

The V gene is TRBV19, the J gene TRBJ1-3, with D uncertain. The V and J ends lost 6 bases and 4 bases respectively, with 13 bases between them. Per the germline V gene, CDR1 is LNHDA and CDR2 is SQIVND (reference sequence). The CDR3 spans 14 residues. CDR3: CASSTSLAGNTIYF. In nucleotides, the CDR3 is TGTGCCAGTAGCACTTCCCTAGCGGGAAACACCATATATTTT.

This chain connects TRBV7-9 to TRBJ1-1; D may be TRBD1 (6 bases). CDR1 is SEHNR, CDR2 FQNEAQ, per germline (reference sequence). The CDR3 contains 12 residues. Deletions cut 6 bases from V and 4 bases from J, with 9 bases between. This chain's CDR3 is CASSGGPTEAFF. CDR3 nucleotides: TGTGCCAGCAGTGGGGGCCCCACTGAAGCTTTCTTT.

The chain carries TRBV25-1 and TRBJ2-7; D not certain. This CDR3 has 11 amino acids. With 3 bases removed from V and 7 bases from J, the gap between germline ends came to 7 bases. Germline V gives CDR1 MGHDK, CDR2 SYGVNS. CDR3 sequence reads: CASSEALEQYF. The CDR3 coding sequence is TGTGCCAGCAGTGAGGCCTTGGAGCAGTACTTC.

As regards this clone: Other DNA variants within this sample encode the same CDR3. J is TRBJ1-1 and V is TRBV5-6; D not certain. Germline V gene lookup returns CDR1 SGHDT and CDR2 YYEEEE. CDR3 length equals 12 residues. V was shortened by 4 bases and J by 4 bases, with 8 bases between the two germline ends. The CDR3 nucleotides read TGTGCCAGCAGCCTTAGAGGCACTGAAGCTTTCTTT. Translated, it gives CASSLRGTEAFF.

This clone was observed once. CDR3 bases: TGCGCCAGCAGCCAAGAAATGTTCGGGGGGCTCCAAGAGGCCGGGGAGCTGTTTTTT. It yields the protein CASSQEMFGGLQEAGELFF. This chain uses TRBV4-3 with TRBJ2-2, with D possibly matching TRBD2 (7 bases). Germline CDR1 LGHNA, CDR2 YSLEER. The CDR3 sequence is 19 residues long. Trimming cost V 0 bases and J 6 bases, with 23 bases left between them.

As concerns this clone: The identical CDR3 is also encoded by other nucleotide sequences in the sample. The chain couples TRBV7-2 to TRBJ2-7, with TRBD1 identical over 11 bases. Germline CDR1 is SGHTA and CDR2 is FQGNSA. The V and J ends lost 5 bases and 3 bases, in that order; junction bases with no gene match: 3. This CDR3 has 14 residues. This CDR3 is CASSQGTGGYEQYF. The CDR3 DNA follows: TGTGCCAGCAGCCAAGGGACAGGGGGCTACGAGCAGTACTTC.

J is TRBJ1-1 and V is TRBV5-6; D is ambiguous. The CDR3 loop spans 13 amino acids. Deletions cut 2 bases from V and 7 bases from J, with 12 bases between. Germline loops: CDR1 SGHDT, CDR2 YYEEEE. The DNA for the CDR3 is TGTGCCAGCAGCTTCCCCCCCGGCGGTGAAGCTTTCTTT. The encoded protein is CASSFPPGGEAFF.

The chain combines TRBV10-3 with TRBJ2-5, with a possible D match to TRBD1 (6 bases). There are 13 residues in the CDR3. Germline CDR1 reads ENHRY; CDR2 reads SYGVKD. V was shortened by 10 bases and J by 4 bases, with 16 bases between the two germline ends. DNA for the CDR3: TGTGCCACCACCCAACCAGGGGTAGAGACCCAGTACTTC. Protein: CATTQPGVETQYF.

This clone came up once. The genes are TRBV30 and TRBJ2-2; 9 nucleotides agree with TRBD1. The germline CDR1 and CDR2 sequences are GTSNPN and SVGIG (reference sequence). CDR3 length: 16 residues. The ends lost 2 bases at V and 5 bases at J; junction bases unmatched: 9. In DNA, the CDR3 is TGTGCCTGGAGTCCCCGAGGACAGGGGAGAACCGGGGAGCTGTTTTTT. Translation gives CAWSPRGQGRTGELFF.

CDR3 DNA: TGTGCCAGCAGCCCCGGGACAGGGGGCTTGAACACTGAAGCTTTCTTT. Protein sequence: CASSPGTGGLNTEAFF. The chain couples TRBV7-6 to TRBJ1-1; the match to TRBD1 covers 12 bases. The ends lost 5 bases at V and 0 bases at J; junction bases unmatched: 4. Per germline, CDR1 SGHVS and CDR2 FNYEAQ. This CDR3 is 16 amino acids long.